Given below is one TCR beta chain in context. This specimen comes from a study of blood T cell repertoires in COVID-19. The protocol was immunoSEQ multiplex PCR, while the TCRdb copy is restricted to in-frame clones and leaves out a portion. The sample lists some 200,000 clones, about 86% occurring once. Germline V gene data show CDR1 as MNHEY and CDR2 as SVGAGI. There are 15 residues in the CDR3. V shed 5 bases, J shed 0 bases, and the junction held 4 bases outside the gene matches. The V gene is TRBV6-5, the J gene TRBJ1-5, with 7 bases identical to TRBD1. The sample comprised peripheral blood. The source is a man aged 30 to 39 with active or convalescent COVID-19. DNA for the CDR3: TGTGCCAGCAGTCTCACAGGGGCTAGCAATCAGCCCCAGCATTTT. Amino acids: CASSLTGASNQPQHF.